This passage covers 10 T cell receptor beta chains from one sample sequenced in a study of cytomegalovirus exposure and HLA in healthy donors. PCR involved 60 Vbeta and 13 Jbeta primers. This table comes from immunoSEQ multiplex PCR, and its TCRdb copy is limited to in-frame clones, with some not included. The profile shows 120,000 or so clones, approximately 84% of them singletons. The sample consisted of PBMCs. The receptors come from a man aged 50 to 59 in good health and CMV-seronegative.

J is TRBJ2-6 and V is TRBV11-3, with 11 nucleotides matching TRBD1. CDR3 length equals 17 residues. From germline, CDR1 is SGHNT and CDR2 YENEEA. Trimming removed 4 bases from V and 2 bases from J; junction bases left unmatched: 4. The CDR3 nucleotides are TGTGCCAGCAGCTCCGGACAGGGGGCGCCTGGGGCCAACGTCCTGACTTTC. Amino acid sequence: CASSSGQGAPGANVLTF. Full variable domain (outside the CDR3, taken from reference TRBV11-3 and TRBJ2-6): EAGVVQSPRYKIIEKKQPVAFWCNPISGHNTLYWYLQNLGQGPELLIRYENEEAVDDSQLPKDRFSAERLKGVDSTLKIQPAELGDSAVYLCASSSGQGAPGANVLTFGAGSRLTVL.

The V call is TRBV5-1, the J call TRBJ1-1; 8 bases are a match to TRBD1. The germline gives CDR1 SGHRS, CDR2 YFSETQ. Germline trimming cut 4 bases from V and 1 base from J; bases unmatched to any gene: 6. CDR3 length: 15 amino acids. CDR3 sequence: CASSLAGQGNTEAFF. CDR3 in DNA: TGCGCCAGCAGCCTGGCAGGACAGGGGAACACTGAAGCTTTCTTT.

In DNA form, the CDR3 reads TGCGCCAGCAGCCAAGTCCCCGGGGTCCAGCCCCAGCATTTT. This codes for CASSQVPGVQPQHF. V usage is TRBV4-3 and J usage is TRBJ1-5; D is undetermined. CDR1 is LGHNA, CDR2 YSLEER, per germline. The V gene lost 1 base and the J gene lost 7 bases, with 11 bases spanning the gap. This CDR3 is 14 amino acids long.

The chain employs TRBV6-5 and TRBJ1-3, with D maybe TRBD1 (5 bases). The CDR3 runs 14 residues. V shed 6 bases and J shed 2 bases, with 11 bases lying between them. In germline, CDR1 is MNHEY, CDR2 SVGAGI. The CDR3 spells CASSSGQTGNTIYF. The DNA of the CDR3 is TGTGCCAGCAGCTCTGGACAAACTGGAAACACCATATATTTT.

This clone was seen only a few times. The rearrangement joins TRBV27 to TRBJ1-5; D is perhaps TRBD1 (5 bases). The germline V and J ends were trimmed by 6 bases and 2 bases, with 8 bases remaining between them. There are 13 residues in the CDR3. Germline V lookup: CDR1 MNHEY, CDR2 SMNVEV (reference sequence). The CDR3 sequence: CASRAGRNQPQHF. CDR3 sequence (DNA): TGTGCCAGCAGGGCAGGGCGCAATCAGCCCCAGCATTTT.

In nucleotides, the CDR3 is TGCGCCAGCATTAGCGGGAGTTGGGTTGACGGCACAGATACGCAGTATTTT. Its protein is CASISGSWVDGTDTQYF. The chain joins TRBV10-1 to TRBJ2-3; 9 bases align to TRBD2. The V gene's germline CDR1 is WNHNN and CDR2 SYGVQD (reference sequence). The CDR3 totals 17 residues. The ends lost 7 bases at V and 1 base at J; junction bases unmatched: 12.

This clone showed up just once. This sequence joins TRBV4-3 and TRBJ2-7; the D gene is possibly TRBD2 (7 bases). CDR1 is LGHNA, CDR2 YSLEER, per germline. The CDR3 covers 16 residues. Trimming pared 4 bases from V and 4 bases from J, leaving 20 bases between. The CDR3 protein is CASSLTPGEGGYEQYF. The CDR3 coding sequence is TGCGCCAGCAGCCTCACACCAGGGGAGGGTGGGTACGAGCAGTACTTC.

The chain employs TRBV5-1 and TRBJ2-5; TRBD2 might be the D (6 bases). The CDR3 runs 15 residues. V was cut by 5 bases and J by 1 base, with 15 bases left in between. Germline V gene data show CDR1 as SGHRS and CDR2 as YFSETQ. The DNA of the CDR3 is TGCGCCAGCAGTCAGGCCCTAGCGCTCCAAGAGACCCAGTACTTC. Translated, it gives CASSQALALQETQYF.

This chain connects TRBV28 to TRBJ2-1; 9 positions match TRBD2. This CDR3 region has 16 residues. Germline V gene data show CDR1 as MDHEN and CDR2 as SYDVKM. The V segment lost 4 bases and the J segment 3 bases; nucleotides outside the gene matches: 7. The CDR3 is CASSSLAGESYNEQFF. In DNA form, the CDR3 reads TGTGCCAGCAGTTCTTTAGCGGGAGAGAGCTACAATGAGCAGTTCTTC.

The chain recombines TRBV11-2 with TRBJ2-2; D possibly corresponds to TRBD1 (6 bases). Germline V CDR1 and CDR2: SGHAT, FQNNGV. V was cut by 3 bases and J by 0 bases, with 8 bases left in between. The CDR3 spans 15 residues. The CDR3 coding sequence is TGTGCCAGCAGCTTTCACAGGGCGAACACCGGGGAGCTGTTTTTT. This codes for CASSFHRANTGELFF.